This T cell receptor beta chain appears in the sequencing data of a study of Ad26.COV2.S vaccination and SARS-CoV-2 variants. Study observations and caveats: After vaccination, substantial breadth of spike-specific CD8+ and CD4+ responses was reported. Individuals receiving vaccine had higher spike-specific TCR breadth than placebo recipients did.

This clone was observed once. As yet, its antigen is unknown. With 8 bases removed from V and 3 bases from J, the gap between germline ends came to 17 bases. The V gene's germline CDR1 is MNHEY and CDR2 SVGAGI. The CDR3 loop spans 14 amino acids. Assay: immunoSEQ multiplex PCR; the TCRdb copy retains only in-frame clones and omits some. Here the sample spans about 350,000 clones, about 92% being singletons. This receptor was identified in a human donor who had recovered from COVID-19. The sequencing used peripheral blood, collected after recovery from COVID-19. V usage is TRBV6-5 and J usage is TRBJ2-7, with D possibly matching TRBD1 (6 bases). CDR3 sequence reads: CASLSGSGVYEQYF. For the CDR3, the DNA is TGTGCCAGCCTCTCGGGGTCAGGGGTCTACGAGCAGTACTTC.